This record covers a single T cell receptor (beta chain). This clone was recorded only once. Its antigen is not yet known. The record has no base qualities; no much larger clone is one base away. Trimming removed 0 bases from V and 4 bases from J, leaving 12 bases between the germline ends. Sequences LGHNA (CDR1) and YSLEER (CDR2) are obtained from the germline V gene. Spanning cysteine to phenylalanine, the CDR3 consists of 15 amino acids. This entry keeps only the CDR3 DNA: 45 bases, framed from base 1. The immunoSEQ Assay, a bias-controlled multiplex PCR, was used to amplify TCRbeta CDR3 regions from genomic DNA. Per the authors' processing: Nucleated cell counts per sample were estimated from amplification of reference gene primers within the assay. To quantify the absolute abundance of each unique TCRbeta CDR3 rearrangement, sequence reads were collapsed and filtered. Productive Simpson clonality was computed per sample as the square root of Simpson's diversity index over productive rearrangements. The table was pulled from immuneACCESS by TCRdb, which kept in-frame rearrangements only. Such tables lose some clones; where checked, under half of the loss comes from unresolved V genes, and the rest has no known cause. V, J and clone size are those of that table, while D and trimming were read from the DNA. This sample gives around 140,000 clones in total; about four fifths of them show up just once. The ten largest make up 3.5% of the sample.

These data belong to a study of blood T cell repertoires in COVID-19 (dated by TCRdb to 2020 to 2021). In terms of the full investigation: Collaborator samples came from the United States, Italy and Spain and covered acute and convalescent phases of COVID-19. Where available, HLA class I and class II types were obtained from metadata supplied by the sample provider rather than from assay-based typing. Samples were obtained from the ongoing ImmuneRACE study (first 160 participants) and from 950 to 1,500 subjects provided by 6 global collaborators. Sample metadata almost always included a de-identified subject ID, COVID-19 status, age in years and sex. The material from the prospective study consisted of cDNA or gDNA derived from T cells, B-cell-depleted T cells, or PBMCs. The repertoires were made available in a free public database intended to serve as a resource for research on the immune response to SARS-CoV-2. The dataset comprised deeply sampled blood TCRbeta repertoires from subjects exposed to, actively infected with, or recovered from COVID-19. On the study overall, not on this receptor specifically: How much clinical and demographic metadata was included differed by source and by participant, and the metadata was provided uncurated.

Samples from volunteer blood donors who had recovered from COVID-19 were contributed by a second Seattle source. Each collaborating institution followed its own protocols to collect whole blood in K2EDTA tubes. For TCRbeta analysis, collaborator samples were shipped as frozen whole blood, as isolated PBMCs, or as DNA extracted from either sample type. The V and J genes are TRBV4-3 and TRBJ1-2, and TRBD1 may be the D gene, going by 5 matching bases. Sequencing used peripheral blood. The receptor comes from a man in his 70s who had recovered from COVID-19. The DNA sequence is given as TGCGCCAGCAGCCAAGATAGGGCAGGGATCTATGGCTACACCTTC. It translates as CASSQDRAGIYGYTF.